Below, 6 T cell receptor beta chains from the same sample are listed, as sequenced in a study of blood T cell repertoires in COVID-19. Generated by immunoSEQ multiplex PCR, the TCRdb table keeps only in-frame clones and is missing some. The data show about 180,000 clones, 86% seen once. The material sequenced was PBMCs or T cells enriched from blood (not recorded which). These receptors all stem from a woman aged 30 to 39 who had recovered from COVID-19.

The chain is built from TRBV3-1 (or the pseudogene TRBV3-2) and TRBJ2-7; TRBD2 matches at 11 bases. The germline V gene encodes CDR1 LGHDT and CDR2 YNNKEL (reference sequence). The trim removed 4 bases at V and 4 bases at J, leaving 9 bases unmatched. The CDR3 is 16 amino acids. The CDR3 spells CASSPFLGTSGYEQYF. In DNA, the CDR3 is TGTGCCAGCAGCCCATTTCTTGGGACTAGCGGTTACGAGCAGTACTTC.

The chain combines TRBV27 with TRBJ2-1; 12 nucleotides agree with TRBD2. The CDR3 consists of 14 residues. Losses at the gene ends were 6 bases for V and 10 bases for J; bases not matched to a gene: 7. The germline V gene has CDR1 MNHEY and CDR2 SMNVEV (reference sequence). The CDR3, as DNA: TGTGCCAGCAGCCGACTAGCGGGAGTATGGGAGCAGTTCTTC. Translating gives CASSRLAGVWEQFF.

The V and J genes are TRBV7-9 and TRBJ2-7; D may be TRBD2 (6 bases). This CDR3 comprises 15 residues. Trimming pared 4 bases from V and 2 bases from J, leaving 15 bases between. Germline CDR1 reads SEHNR; CDR2 reads FQNEAQ (reference sequence). As DNA, the CDR3 is TGTGCCAGCAGCTCCCGAACCGGGGGAGCCTACGAGCAGTACTTC. Translation gives CASSSRTGGAYEQYF.

The V call is TRBV5-4, the J call TRBJ1-1; D remains unclear. Trimming removed 3 bases from V and 3 bases from J, with 9 bases in between. Germline V CDR1 and CDR2: SGHNT, YYREEE (reference sequence). This CDR3 spans 13 amino acids. The CDR3: CASSSRRDTEAFF. CDR3 nucleotide sequence: TGTGCCAGCAGCTCTCGGCGGGACACTGAAGCTTTCTTT.

V gene TRBV5-5 combines with J gene TRBJ2-7; 7 nucleotides match TRBD2. J was trimmed by 7 bases and V by 4 bases; bases with no gene match: 14. Germline V CDR1 and CDR2: SGHKS, YYEKEE (reference sequence). This CDR3 has 15 residues. The CDR3 sequence is CASSPLAPSGREQYF. As DNA, the CDR3 is TGTGCCAGCAGCCCACTTGCGCCTAGCGGAAGAGAGCAGTACTTC.

CDR3 DNA sequence: TGTGCCAGCAGCTTATACTCTCCTCTTGCGGCCTACGAGCAGTACTTC. It yields the protein CASSLYSPLAAYEQYF. V is TRBV7-9 and J is TRBJ2-7; the D is unclear. Trimming left V 2 bases short and J 2 bases short, with 16 bases between. The CDR3 totals 16 residues. Per the germline V gene, CDR1 is SEHNR and CDR2 is FQNEAQ (reference sequence).